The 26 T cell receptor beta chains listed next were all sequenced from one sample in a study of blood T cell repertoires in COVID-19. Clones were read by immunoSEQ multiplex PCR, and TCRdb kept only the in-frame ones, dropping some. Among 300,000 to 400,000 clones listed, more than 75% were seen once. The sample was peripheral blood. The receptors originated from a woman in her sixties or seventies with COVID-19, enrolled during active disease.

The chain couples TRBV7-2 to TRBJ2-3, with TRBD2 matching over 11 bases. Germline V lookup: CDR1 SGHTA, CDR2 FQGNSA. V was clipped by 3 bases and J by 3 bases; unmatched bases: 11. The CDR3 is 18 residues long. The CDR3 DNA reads TGTGCCAGCAGCTTGTGGACTAGCGGGCCCCGTGGGACAGATACGCAGTATTTT. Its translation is CASSLWTSGPRGTDTQYF.

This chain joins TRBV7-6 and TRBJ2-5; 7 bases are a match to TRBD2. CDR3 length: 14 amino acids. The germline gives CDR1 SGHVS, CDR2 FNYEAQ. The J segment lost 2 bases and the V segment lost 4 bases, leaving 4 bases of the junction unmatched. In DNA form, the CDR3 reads TGTGCCAGCAGCTCACTAGCGTTTCAAGAGACCCAGTACTTC. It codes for CASSSLAFQETQYF.

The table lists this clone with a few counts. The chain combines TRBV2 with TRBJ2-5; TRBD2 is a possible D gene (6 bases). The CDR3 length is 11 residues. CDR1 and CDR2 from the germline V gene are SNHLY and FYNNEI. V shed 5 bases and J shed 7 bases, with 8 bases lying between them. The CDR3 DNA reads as TGTGCCAGCAGTCCGGGGGTGACCCAGTACTTC. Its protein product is CASSPGVTQYF.

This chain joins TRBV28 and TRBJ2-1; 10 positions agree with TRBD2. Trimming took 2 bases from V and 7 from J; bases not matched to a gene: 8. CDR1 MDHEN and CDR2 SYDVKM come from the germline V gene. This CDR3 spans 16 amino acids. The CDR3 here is CASSLRSGGVRNEQFF. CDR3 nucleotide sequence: TGTGCCAGCAGTTTAAGGAGCGGGGGGGTGCGAAATGAGCAGTTCTTC.

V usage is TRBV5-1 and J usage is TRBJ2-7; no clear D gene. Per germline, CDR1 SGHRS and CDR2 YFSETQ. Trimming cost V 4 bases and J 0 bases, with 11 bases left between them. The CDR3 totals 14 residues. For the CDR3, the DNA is TGCGCCAGCAGCCGAGGTCTTCGCTCCTACGAGCAGTACTTC. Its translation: CASSRGLRSYEQYF.

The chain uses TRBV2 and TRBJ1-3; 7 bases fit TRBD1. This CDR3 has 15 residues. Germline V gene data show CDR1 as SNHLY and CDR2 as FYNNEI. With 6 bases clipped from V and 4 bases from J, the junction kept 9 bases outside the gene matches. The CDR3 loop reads CASRVFGTEGNTIYF. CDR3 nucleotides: TGTGCCAGCAGGGTATTCGGGACAGAAGGAAACACCATATATTTT.

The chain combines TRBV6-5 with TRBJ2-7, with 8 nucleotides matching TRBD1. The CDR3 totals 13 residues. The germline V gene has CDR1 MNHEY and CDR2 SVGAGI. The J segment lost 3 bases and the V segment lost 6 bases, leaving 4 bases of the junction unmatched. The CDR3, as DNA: TGTGCCAGCAGGACAGGGGCCAACTACGAGCAGTACTTC. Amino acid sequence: CASRTGANYEQYF.

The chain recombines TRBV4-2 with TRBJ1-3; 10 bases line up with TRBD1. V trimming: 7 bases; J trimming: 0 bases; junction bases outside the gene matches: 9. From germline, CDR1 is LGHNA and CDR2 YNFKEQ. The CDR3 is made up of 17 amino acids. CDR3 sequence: CASTTPGTGDSGNTIYF. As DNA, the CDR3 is TGTGCCAGCACCACACCCGGGACAGGGGACTCTGGAAACACCATATATTTT.

CDR3 residues: CASSSTGKVYGYTF. The CDR3, as DNA: TGTGCCAGCAGTTCGACAGGGAAAGTGTATGGCTACACCTTC. This chain links TRBV6-1 with TRBJ1-2, with TRBD1 matching over 7 bases. V dropped 5 bases and J dropped 5; count of bases not matched to a gene: 8. Germline V gene data show CDR1 as MNHNS and CDR2 as SASEGT. CDR3 length equals 14 residues.

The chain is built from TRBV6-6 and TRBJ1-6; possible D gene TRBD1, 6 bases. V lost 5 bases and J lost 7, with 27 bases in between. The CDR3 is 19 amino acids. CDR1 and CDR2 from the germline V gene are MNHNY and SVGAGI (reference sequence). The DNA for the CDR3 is TGTGCCAGCAGTCGGGGCCGGGACAATTCGCTAGGGGACAATTCACCCCTCCACTTT. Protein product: CASSRGRDNSLGDNSPLHF.

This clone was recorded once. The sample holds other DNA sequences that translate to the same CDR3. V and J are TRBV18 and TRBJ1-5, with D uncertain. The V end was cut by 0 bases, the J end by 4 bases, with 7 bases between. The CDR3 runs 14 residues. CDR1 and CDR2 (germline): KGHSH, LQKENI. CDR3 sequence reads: CASSPPEGNQPQHF. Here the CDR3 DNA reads TGTGCCAGCTCACCACCGGAGGGAAATCAGCCCCAGCATTTT.

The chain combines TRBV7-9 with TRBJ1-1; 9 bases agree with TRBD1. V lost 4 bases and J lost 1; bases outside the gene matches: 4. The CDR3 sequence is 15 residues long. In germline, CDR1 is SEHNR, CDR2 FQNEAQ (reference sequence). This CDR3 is CASSSRTGENTEAFF. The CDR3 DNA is TGTGCCAGCAGCTCAAGGACAGGGGAGAACACTGAAGCTTTCTTT.

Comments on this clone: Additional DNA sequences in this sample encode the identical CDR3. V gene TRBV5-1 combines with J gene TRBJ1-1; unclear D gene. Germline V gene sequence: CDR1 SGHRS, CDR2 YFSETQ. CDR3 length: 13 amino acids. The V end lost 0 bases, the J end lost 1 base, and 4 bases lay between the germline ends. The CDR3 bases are TGCGCCAGCAGCTTGGGCGAGAACACTGAAGCTTTCTTT. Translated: CASSLGENTEAFF.

The CDR3 DNA follows: TGTGCCAGCAGTGTACCTCCGGTGAGCTCCTATAATTCACCCCTCCACTTT. Protein: CASSVPPVSSYNSPLHF. The V gene is TRBV6-1, the J gene TRBJ1-6; D is unclear. The CDR3 sequence is 17 residues long. CDR1 MNHNS and CDR2 SASEGT come from the germline V gene. V was cut by 4 bases and J by 0 bases, with 13 bases left in between.

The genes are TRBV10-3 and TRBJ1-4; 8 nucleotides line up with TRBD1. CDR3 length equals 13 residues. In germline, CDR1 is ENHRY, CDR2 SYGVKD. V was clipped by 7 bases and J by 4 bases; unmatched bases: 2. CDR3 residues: CAIKGQVNEKLFF. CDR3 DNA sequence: TGTGCCATCAAGGGACAGGTTAATGAAAAACTGTTTTTT.

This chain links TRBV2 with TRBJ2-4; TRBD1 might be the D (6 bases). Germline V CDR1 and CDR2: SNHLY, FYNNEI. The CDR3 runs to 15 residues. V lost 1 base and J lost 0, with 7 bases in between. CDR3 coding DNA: TGTGCCAGCAGTGAAGGACAGGCAGCCAAAAACATTCAGTACTTC. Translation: CASSEGQAAKNIQYF.

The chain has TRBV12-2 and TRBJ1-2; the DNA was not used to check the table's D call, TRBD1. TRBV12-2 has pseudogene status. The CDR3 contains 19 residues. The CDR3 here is CASRLGDDRLCPANYGYTF. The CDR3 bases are TGTGCAAGTCGCTTAGGTGATGACAGGTTATGTCCTGCTAACTATGGCTACACCTTC.

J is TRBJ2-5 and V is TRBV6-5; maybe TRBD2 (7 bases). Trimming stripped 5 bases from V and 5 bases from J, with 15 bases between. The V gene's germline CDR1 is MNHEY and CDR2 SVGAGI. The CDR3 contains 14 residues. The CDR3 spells CASSPLGGPETQYF. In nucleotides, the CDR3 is TGTGCCAGCAGTCCATTGGGGGGGCCGGAGACCCAGTACTTC.

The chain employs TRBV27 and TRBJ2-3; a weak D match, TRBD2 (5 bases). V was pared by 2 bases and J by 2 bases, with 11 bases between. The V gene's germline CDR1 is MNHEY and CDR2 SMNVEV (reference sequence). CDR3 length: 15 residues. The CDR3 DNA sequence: TGTGCCAGCAGTTTAGAGGGCTTATACACAGATACGCAGTATTTT. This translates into CASSLEGLYTDTQYF.

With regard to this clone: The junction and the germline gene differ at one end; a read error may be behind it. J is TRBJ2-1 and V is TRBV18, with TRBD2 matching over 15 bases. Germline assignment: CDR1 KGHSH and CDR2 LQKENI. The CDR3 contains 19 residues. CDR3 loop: CASSTPGLAGGGSYNEQFF. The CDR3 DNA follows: TGTGCCAGCTCAACACCGGGACTAGCGGGGGGAGGCTCCTACAATGAGCAGTTCTTC.

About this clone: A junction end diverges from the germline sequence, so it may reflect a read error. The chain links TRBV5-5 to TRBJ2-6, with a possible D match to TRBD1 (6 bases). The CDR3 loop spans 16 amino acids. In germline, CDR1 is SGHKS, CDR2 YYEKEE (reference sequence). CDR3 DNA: TGTGCCAGCAGCTTGTCCTACAGGGTTGGGACCAACGTCCTGACTTTC. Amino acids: CASSLSYRVGTNVLTF.

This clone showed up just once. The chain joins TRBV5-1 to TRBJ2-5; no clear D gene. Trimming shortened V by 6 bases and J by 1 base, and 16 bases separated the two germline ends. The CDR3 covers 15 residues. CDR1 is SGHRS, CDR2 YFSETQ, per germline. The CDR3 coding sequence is TGCGCCAGCATCCCATCAGGCGCGAGCCAAGAGACCCAGTACTTC. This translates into CASIPSGASQETQYF. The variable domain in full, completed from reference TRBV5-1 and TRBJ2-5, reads KAGVTQTPRYLIKTRGQQVTLSCSPISGHRSVSWYQQTPGQGLQFLFEYFSETQRNKGNFPGRFSGRQFSNSRSEMNVSTLELGDSALYLCASIPSGASQETQYFGPGTRLLVL.

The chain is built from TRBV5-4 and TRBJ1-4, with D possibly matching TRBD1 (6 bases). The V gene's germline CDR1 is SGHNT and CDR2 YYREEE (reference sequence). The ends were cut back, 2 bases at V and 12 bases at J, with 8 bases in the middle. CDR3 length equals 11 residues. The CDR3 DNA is TGTGCCAGCAGCTTACAGGGAGAACTGTTTTTT. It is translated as CASSLQGELFF. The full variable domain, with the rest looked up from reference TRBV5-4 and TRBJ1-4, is ETGVTQSPTHLIKTRGQQVTLRCSSQSGHNTVSWYQQALGQGPQFIFQYYREEENGRGNFPPRFSGLQFPNYSSELNVNALELDDSALYLCASSLQGELFFGSGTQLSVL.

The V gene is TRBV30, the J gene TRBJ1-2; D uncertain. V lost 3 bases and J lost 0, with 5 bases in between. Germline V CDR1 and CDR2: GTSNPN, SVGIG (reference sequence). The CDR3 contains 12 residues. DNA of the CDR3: TGTGCCTGGAGCCAAACTAACTATGGCTACACCTTC. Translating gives CAWSQTNYGYTF.

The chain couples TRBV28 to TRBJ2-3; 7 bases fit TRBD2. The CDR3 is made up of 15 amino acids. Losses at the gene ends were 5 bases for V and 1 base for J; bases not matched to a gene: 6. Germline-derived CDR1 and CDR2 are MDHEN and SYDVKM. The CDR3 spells CASSGASGGTDTQYF. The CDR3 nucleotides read TGTGCCAGCAGTGGGGCTAGCGGTGGCACAGATACGCAGTATTTT. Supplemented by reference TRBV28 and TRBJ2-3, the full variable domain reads DVKVTQSSRYLVKRTGEKVFLECVQDMDHENMFWYRQDPGLGLRLIYFSYDVKMKEKGDIPEGYSVSREKKERFSLILESASTNQTSMYLCASSGASGGTDTQYFGPGTRLTVL.

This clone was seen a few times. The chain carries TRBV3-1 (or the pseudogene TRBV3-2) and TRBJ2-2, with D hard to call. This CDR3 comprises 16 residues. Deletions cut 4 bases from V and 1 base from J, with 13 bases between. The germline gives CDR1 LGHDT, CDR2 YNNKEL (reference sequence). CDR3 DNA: TGTGCCAGCAGCCCCCGTTACGGCGGGAACACCGGGGAGCTGTTTTTT. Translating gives CASSPRYGGNTGELFF.